The 9 T cell receptor beta chains below all came from one sample that was sequenced in a study of blood T cell repertoires in COVID-19. Repertoires were generated with immunoSEQ multiplex PCR, while TCRdb's copy carries only in-frame clones and drops some. The sample carries about 270,000 clones, approximately 81% recorded once. Sample: peripheral blood. The source is a woman younger than 30 with acute or convalescent COVID-19.

The chain has TRBV6-5 and TRBJ1-5; 10 nucleotides agree with TRBD1. Germline-derived CDR1 and CDR2 are MNHEY and SVGAGI. The CDR3 extends over 15 amino acids. After removal of 2 bases from V and 6 bases from J, the junction contained 4 bases not matched to a gene. This CDR3 is CASSYDGQGGQPQHF. The CDR3 DNA reads as TGTGCCAGCAGTTACGACGGACAGGGGGGTCAGCCCCAGCATTTT.

This clone came up a few times. Germline is not matched at one junction end, which may reflect a read error. The chain links TRBV4-2 to TRBJ2-1; D gene unclear. Germline V gene lookup returns CDR1 LGHNA and CDR2 YNFKEQ. This CDR3 region has 13 residues. The CDR3 nucleotides are TGTGCCAGCAGTCAAGCCGTTTACAATGAGCAGTTCTTC. Its protein is CASSQAVYNEQFF.

The chain employs TRBV4-3 and TRBJ2-1, with 9 bases that match TRBD2. The CDR3 runs to 16 residues. V was pared by 1 base and J by 4 bases, with 5 bases of the junction left unmatched. CDR1 is LGHNA, CDR2 YSLEER, per germline. The CDR3 reads CASSQGSAGGYNEQFF. The CDR3, as DNA: TGCGCCAGCAGCCAAGGTTCTGCGGGAGGGTACAATGAGCAGTTCTTC.

This chain links TRBV7-9 with TRBJ2-3; TRBD2 aligns across 8 bases. The J segment lost 5 bases and the V segment lost 5 bases, leaving 9 bases of the junction unmatched. The CDR3 has 15 residues. CDR1 SEHNR and CDR2 FQNEAQ come from the germline V gene (reference sequence). The CDR3 DNA sequence: TGTGCCAGCAGCCATTTGCGGGAGGTGGAAGATACGCAGTATTTT. Translated, it gives CASSHLREVEDTQYF. Full variable domain (remainder filled in from reference TRBV7-9 and TRBJ2-3): DTGVSQNPRHKITKRGQNVTFRCDPISEHNRLYWYRQTLGQGPEFLTYFQNEAQLEKSRLLSDRFSAERPKGSFSTLEIQRTEQGDSAMYLCASSHLREVEDTQYFGPGTRLTVL.

This chain joins TRBV18 and TRBJ2-7; D is uncertain. Deletions cut 0 bases from V and 1 base from J, with 13 bases between. The CDR3 consists of 16 residues. The V gene's germline CDR1 is KGHSH and CDR2 LQKENI. CDR3 sequence: CASSPPGRLRSYEQYF. DNA for the CDR3: TGTGCCAGCTCACCACCGGGCAGGCTTAGGTCCTACGAGCAGTACTTC.

The chain carries TRBV21-1 and TRBJ1-5. TRBV21-1 is a pseudogene locus. CDR3 length equals 23 residues. In DNA form, the CDR3 reads TGTGCCAGCAGCAAAAGGTCCGACTCCGGACATGGGGGGTTGATCTATAGCAATCAGCCCCAGCATTTT. It yields the protein CASSKRSDSGHGGLIYSNQPQHF.

The chain employs TRBV4-3 and TRBJ2-1; D is perhaps TRBD1 (5 bases). V lost 0 bases to trimming and J lost 4 bases, with 7 bases between them. This CDR3 has 14 amino acids. Germline values: CDR1 LGHNA, CDR2 YSLEER. The CDR3, as DNA: TGCGCCAGCAGCCAAGACGACAGATACAATGAGCAGTTCTTC. Its translation: CASSQDDRYNEQFF.

The chain employs TRBV7-2 and TRBJ2-1; no definite D call. The CDR3 is made up of 15 amino acids. Trimming pared 5 bases from V and 3 bases from J, leaving 14 bases between. Germline-derived CDR1 and CDR2 are SGHTA and FQGNSA. CDR3 nucleotide sequence: TGTGCCAGCAGCCCCCGGTGGGCCAACTACAATGAGCAGTTCTTC. Amino acids: CASSPRWANYNEQFF.

This clone showed up just a few times. This chain uses TRBV2 with TRBJ1-1; D may be TRBD1 (5 bases). Germline CDR1 is SNHLY and CDR2 is FYNNEI. With 4 bases removed from V and 1 base from J, the gap between germline ends came to 7 bases. This CDR3 is 13 amino acids long. CDR3 nucleotide sequence: TGTGCCAGCAGTGCCAGGGCGAACACTGAAGCTTTCTTT. It is translated as CASSARANTEAFF.